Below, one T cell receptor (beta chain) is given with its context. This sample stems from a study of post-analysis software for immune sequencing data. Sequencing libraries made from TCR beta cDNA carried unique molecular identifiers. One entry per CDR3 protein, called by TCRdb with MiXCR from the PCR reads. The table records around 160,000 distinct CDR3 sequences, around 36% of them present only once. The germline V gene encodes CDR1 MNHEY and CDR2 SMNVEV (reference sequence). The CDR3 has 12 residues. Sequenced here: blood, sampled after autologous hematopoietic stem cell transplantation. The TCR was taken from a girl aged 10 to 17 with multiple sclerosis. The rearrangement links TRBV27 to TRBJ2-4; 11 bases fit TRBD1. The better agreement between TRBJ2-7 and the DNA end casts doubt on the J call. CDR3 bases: TGTGCCAGCAGGGGACAGGGGGGCGAGCAGTACTTC. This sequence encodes CASRGQGGEQYF.